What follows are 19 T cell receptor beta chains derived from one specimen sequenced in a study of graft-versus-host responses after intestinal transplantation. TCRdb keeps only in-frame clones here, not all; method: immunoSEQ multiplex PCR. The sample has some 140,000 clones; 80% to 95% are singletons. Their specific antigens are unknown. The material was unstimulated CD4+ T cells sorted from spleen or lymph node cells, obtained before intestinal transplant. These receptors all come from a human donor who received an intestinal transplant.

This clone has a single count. Written as DNA, the CDR3 is TGCGCCAGCAGCTTGGACAGGGCAGGAAACACCATATATTTT. Translated: CASSLDRAGNTIYF. The chain combines TRBV5-1 with TRBJ1-3; weak D call: TRBD1 (6 bases). CDR1 is SGHRS and CDR2 is YFSETQ in the germline V gene. Trimming cost V 0 bases and J 4 bases, with 8 bases left between them. This CDR3 is 14 amino acids long.

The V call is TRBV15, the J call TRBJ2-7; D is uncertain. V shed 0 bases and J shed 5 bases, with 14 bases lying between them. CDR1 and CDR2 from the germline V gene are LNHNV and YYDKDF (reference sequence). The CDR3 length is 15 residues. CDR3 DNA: TGTGCCACCAGCAGAGATCAAGGGAATTTGAACGAGCAGTACTTC. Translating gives CATSRDQGNLNEQYF.

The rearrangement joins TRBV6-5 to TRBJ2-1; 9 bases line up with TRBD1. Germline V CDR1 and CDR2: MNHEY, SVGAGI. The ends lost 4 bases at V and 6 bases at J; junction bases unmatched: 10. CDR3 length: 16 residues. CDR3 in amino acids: CASSSPGQGLSNEQFF. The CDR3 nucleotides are TGTGCCAGCAGTTCTCCGGGACAGGGACTATCCAATGAGCAGTTCTTC.

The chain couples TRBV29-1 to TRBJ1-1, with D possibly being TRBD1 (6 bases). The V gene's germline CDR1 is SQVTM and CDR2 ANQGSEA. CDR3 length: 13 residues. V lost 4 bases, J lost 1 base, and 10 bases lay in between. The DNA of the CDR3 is TGCAGCGTTGGGCTAGGGGGGAACACTGAAGCTTTCTTT. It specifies CSVGLGGNTEAFF.

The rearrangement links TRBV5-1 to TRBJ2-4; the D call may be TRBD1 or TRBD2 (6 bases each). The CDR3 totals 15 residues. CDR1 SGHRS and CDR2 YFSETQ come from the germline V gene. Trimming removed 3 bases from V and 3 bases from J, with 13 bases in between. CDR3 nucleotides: TGCGCCAGCAGCTCGGGGGCCTGGGGCAAAAACATTCAGTACTTC. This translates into CASSSGAWGKNIQYF.

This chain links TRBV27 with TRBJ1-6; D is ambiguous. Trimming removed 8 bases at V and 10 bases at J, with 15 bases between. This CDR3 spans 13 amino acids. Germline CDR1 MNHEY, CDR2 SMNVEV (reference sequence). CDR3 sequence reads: CASCYGWESPLHF. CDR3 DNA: TGTGCCAGCTGTTACGGGTGGGAATCACCCCTCCACTTT.

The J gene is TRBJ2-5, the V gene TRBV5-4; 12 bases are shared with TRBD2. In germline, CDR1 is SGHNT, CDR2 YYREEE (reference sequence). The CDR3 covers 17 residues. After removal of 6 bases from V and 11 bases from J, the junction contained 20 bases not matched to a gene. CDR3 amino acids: CASTRRASGRASEEQYF. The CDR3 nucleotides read TGTGCCAGCACCCGGAGGGCTAGCGGGAGGGCCTCGGAGGAGCAGTACTTC.

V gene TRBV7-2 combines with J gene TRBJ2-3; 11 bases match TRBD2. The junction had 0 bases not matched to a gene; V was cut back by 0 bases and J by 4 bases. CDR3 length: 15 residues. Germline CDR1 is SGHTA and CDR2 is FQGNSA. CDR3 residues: CASSLASGRADTQYF. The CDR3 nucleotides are TGTGCCAGCAGCTTAGCTAGCGGGAGGGCAGATACGCAGTATTTT.

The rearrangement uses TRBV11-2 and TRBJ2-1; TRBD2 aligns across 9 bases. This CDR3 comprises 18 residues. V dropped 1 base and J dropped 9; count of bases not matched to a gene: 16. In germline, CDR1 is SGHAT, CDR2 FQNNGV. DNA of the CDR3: TGTGCCAGCAGCTTAGTAGGTAGCGGGAGTAAGTTACGGGGTGAGCAGTTCTTC. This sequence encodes CASSLVGSGSKLRGEQFF.

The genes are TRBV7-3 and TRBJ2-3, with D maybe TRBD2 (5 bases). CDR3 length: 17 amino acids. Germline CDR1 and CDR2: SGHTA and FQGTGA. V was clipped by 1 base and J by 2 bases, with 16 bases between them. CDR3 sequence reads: CASSLKGQRRFTDTQYF. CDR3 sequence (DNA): TGTGCCAGCAGCTTAAAGGGCCAGCGGAGATTCACAGATACGCAGTATTTT. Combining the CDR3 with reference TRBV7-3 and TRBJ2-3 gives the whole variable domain GAGVSQTPSNKVTEKGKYVELRCDPISGHTALYWYRQSLGQGPEFLIYFQGTGAADDSGLPNDRFFAVRPEGSVSTLKIQRTERGDSAVYLCASSLKGQRRFTDTQYFGPGTRLTVL.

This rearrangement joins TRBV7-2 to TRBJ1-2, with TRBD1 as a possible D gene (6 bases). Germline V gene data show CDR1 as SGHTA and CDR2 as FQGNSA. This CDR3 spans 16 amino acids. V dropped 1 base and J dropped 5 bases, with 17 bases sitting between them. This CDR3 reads CASSLGAGDRHYGYTF. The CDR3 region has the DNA TGTGCCAGCAGCTTAGGGGCAGGGGACCGACATTATGGCTACACCTTC.

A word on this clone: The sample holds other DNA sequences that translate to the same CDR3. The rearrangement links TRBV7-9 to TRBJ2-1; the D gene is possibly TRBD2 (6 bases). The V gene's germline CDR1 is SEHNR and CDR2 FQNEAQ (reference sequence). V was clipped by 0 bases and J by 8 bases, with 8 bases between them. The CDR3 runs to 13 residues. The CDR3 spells CASSLAGGDEQFF. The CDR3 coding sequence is TGTGCCAGCAGCTTAGCGGGAGGAGATGAGCAGTTCTTC.

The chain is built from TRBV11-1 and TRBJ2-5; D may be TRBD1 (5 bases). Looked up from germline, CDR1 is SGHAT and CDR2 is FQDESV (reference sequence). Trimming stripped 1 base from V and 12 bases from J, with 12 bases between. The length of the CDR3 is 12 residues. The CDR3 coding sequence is TGTGCCAGCAGCTTAGGGCAGGGAAGAAAGTACTTC. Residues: CASSLGQGRKYF.

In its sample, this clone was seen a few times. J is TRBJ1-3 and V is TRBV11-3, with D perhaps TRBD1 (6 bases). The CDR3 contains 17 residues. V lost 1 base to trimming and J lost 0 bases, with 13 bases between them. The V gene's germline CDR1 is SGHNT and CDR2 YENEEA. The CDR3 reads CASSLGQGIDSGNTIYF. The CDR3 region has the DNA TGTGCCAGCAGCTTAGGGCAGGGGATCGACTCTGGAAACACCATATATTTT.

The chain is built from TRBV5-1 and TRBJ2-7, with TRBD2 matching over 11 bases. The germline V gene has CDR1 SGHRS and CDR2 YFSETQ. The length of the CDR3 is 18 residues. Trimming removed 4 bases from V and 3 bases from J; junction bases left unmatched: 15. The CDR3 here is CASSRAPQLAGVFYEQYF. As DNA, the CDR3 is TGCGCCAGCAGCCGGGCCCCCCAACTAGCGGGAGTATTCTACGAGCAGTACTTC.

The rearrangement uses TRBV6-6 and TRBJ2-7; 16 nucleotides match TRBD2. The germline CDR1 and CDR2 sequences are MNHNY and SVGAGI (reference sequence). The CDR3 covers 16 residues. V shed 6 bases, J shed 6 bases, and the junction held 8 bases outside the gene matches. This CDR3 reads CASSALGLAGGGEQYF. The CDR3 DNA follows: TGTGCCAGCAGCGCGCTGGGACTAGCGGGAGGGGGCGAGCAGTACTTC.

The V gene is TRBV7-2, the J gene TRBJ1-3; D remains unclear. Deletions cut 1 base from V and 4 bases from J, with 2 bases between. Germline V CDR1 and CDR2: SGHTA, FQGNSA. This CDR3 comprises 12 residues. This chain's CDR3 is CASSLVGNTIYF. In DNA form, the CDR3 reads TGTGCCAGCAGCTTAGTCGGAAACACCATATATTTT.

In nucleotides, the CDR3 is TGTGCCAGCAGCGTTCAGGGGGGCAGGGGAGAGACCCAGTACTTC. Protein: CASSVQGGRGETQYF. The chain carries TRBV9 and TRBJ2-5; weak D call: TRBD1 (7 bases). The germline V gene encodes CDR1 SGDLS and CDR2 YYNGEE. The CDR3 is 15 amino acids. V dropped 2 bases and J dropped 4 bases, with 15 bases sitting between them.

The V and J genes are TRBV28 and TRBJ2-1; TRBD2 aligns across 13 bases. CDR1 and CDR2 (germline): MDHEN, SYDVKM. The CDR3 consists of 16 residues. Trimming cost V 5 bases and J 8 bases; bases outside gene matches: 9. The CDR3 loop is CASSPWTSGSRDEQFF. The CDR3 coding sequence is TGTGCCAGCAGTCCTTGGACTAGCGGGAGCAGGGATGAGCAGTTCTTC.